The source of this TCR beta chain is a study of shared clonotypes between healthy human individuals. About the research overall: CD4 naive and CD4 memory each took three plates per donor, while CD8 naive took two and CD8 memory one.

Concerning this clone: What it recognizes is unknown.

CD4+ cells were split into CD45RA+ naive and CD45RA-negative memory subsets. Germline assignment: CDR1 SGHAT and CDR2 FQNNGV. The CDR3 is made up of 15 amino acids. V lost 7 bases to trimming and J lost 4 bases, with 19 bases between them. Regarding the study as a whole: The sampled material consisted only of blood, and tissue repertoires are likely to differ.

In the original analysis: From ImmunoSEQ came sequences covering only the junction and carrying no quality scores, so filtering differed. The assay was immunoSEQ multiplex PCR, and TCRdb's table has in-frame clones only and misses some. Clone size and the V and J calls come from that table; the DNA yielded D and trimming. Of millions of clones listed, approximately 90% are singletons. The chain couples TRBV11-2 to TRBJ2-5, with D perhaps TRBD2 (6 bases). Specimen: naive CD4+ T cells sorted from blood. Subset meaning: CD45RA+ positively selected. The sequence came from a man aged 18 to 29 in good health. CDR3 DNA sequence: TGTGCCAGCACCTCTGTTGGGGGGTTGGGAGAGACCCAGTACTTC. Translating it yields CASTSVGGLGETQYF.